This TCR beta chain comes out of a study of T cell responses to AZD1222 COVID-19 vaccine. Findings and caveats of the study: The span of vaccine-associated CD4 TCRs extended across spike, with dominance at 160-218 and 743-854. Donors, mostly white British, included more females; clonal diversity was possibly underestimated. Recipients of two AZD1222 doses showed rising Spike-specific TCR breadth and depth.

Turning to this clone: What it binds is unknown. The same CDR3 arises from other DNA sequences in this sample as well.

Here immunoSEQ multiplex PCR was the method, and the copy in TCRdb shows in-frame clones only, minus some. This table has over 150,000 clones, 90% to 95% appearing once. Specimen: peripheral blood, collected 28 days after the second dose of the MenACWY control vaccine. This clonotype was obtained from an adult who received the MenACWY meningococcal vaccine as a control.

The CDR3 coding sequence is TGTGCCAGCAGCCAAGGCCCAGGCCCGAACACCGGGGAGCTGTTTTTT. Its translation: CASSQGPGPNTGELFF. The chain recombines TRBV3-1 (or the pseudogene TRBV3-2) with TRBJ2-2; D gene ambiguous. The germline CDR1 and CDR2 sequences are LGHDT and YNNKEL (reference sequence). CDR3 size: 16 residues. V lost 1 base and J 0 bases, leaving 9 bases between the germline ends.